The 21 T cell receptor beta chains below were found in one sample sequenced in a study of beta chain features in type 1 diabetes. The sequenced template was cDNA made from the entire isolated RNA. This table comes from immunoSEQ multiplex PCR, and its TCRdb copy is limited to in-frame clones, with some not included. The sample shows 350,000 or so clones, around 20% of them seen only once. The sequencing sample was made of naive CD4+ T cells from blood. The source of these receptors is a woman between 18 and 29 years old in good health.

This clone was seen a handful of times. The rearrangement uses TRBV7-9 and TRBJ1-2; D is undetermined. CDR1 is SEHNR and CDR2 is FQNEAQ in the germline V gene (reference sequence). V dropped 0 bases and J dropped 4 bases, with 9 bases sitting between them. The CDR3 is 14 residues long. CDR3 DNA: TGTGCCAGCAGCTTAGCCACCGGGATCTATGGCTACACCTTC. It yields the protein CASSLATGIYGYTF.

This clone was observed a handful of times. The chain links TRBV7-2 to TRBJ2-4; D gene unclear. The germline CDR1 and CDR2 sequences are SGHTA and FQGNSA. Trimming shortened V by 4 bases and J by 8 bases, and 6 bases separated the two germline ends. This CDR3 spans 11 amino acids. The CDR3 region has the DNA TGTGCCAGCAGCTACCGGGACATTCAGTACTTC. This translates into CASSYRDIQYF.

A few counts support this clone. The chain recombines TRBV7-9 with TRBJ1-6; tentatively, D is TRBD1 (5 bases). Trimming removed 5 bases from V and 0 bases from J, with 14 bases in between. This CDR3 has 17 residues. The germline V gene has CDR1 SEHNR and CDR2 FQNEAQ (reference sequence). The CDR3 here is CASSARQPSSYNSPLHF. CDR3 DNA sequence: TGTGCCAGCAGCGCTCGACAGCCGAGCTCCTATAATTCACCCCTCCACTTT.

This rearrangement joins TRBV5-6 to TRBJ2-7; 11 bases agree with TRBD2. The CDR3 runs 14 residues. In germline, CDR1 is SGHDT, CDR2 YYEEEE. After removal of 2 bases from V and 4 bases from J, the junction contained 2 bases not matched to a gene. The CDR3 reads CASSLIAGGYEQYF. CDR3 bases: TGTGCCAGCAGCTTAATAGCGGGAGGGTACGAGCAGTACTTC.

This clone was seen a handful of times. The J gene is TRBJ2-5, the V gene TRBV7-3; 9 bases are shared with TRBD2. The CDR3 is 15 residues long. The germline V gene has CDR1 SGHTA and CDR2 FQGTGA. Losses at the gene ends were 2 bases for V and 2 bases for J; bases not matched to a gene: 3. In DNA, the CDR3 is TGTGCCAGCAGCTTACGGGCGGGGGGGCAAGAGACCCAGTACTTC. This sequence encodes CASSLRAGGQETQYF.

This clone was counted a single time. V usage is TRBV7-9 and J usage is TRBJ1-1; TRBD1 matches at 8 bases. V was pared by 0 bases and J by 9 bases, with 3 bases of the junction left unmatched. This CDR3 comprises 13 residues. The germline V gene encodes CDR1 SEHNR and CDR2 FQNEAQ (reference sequence). The DNA for the CDR3 is TGTGCCAGCAGCTTAGCGGCAGGGGGCAAAGCTTTCTTT. As protein: CASSLAAGGKAFF.

The chain joins TRBV14 to TRBJ2-7; D is possibly TRBD2 (7 bases). The CDR3 is 14 amino acids. V gave up 4 bases and J gave up 7 bases, with 17 bases separating them. Germline values: CDR1 SGHDN, CDR2 FVKESK. CDR3 sequence (DNA): TGTGCCAGCAGCCCGTATCAAGGGGGGGCTGAGCAGTACTTC. Its translation: CASSPYQGGAEQYF.

This clone has only a few counts. This chain uses TRBV30 with TRBJ1-2; unclear D gene. CDR3 length: 14 residues. Between the trimmed V and J ends, which lost 0 bases and 5 bases, there was a span of 13 bases. The germline V gene has CDR1 GTSNPN and CDR2 SVGIG (reference sequence). Here the CDR3 reads CAWSVTPRDYGYTF. CDR3 coding DNA: TGTGCCTGGAGTGTAACTCCCCGAGATTATGGCTACACCTTC.

This clone was counted a few times. The rearrangement joins TRBV25-1 to TRBJ2-1; D perhaps matches TRBD2 (5 bases). This CDR3 is 15 amino acids long. CDR1 is MGHDK, CDR2 SYGVNS, per germline. V was trimmed by 3 bases and J by 2 bases, leaving 11 bases between them. CDR3 amino acids: CASSDLRTAYNEQFF. The CDR3 DNA sequence: TGTGCCAGCAGTGACCTAAGGACTGCCTACAATGAGCAGTTCTTC.

In DNA, the CDR3 is TGCGCCAGCAGCCAAGATCCGGGGACAGGGCGAGAGCAGTACTTC. Amino acid sequence: CASSQDPGTGREQYF. This chain uses TRBV4-1 with TRBJ2-7; 9 nucleotides line up with TRBD1. J was trimmed by 7 bases and V by 0 bases; bases with no gene match: 7. The CDR3 has 15 residues. Per germline, CDR1 MGHRA and CDR2 YSYEKL.

This clone was seen a handful of times. V gene TRBV4-1 combines with J gene TRBJ2-5, with 9 nucleotides matching TRBD2. The DNA end is a closer match to TRBJ2-7, so the J assignment may be wrong. The length of the CDR3 is 15 residues. Germline V gives CDR1 MGHRA, CDR2 YSYEKL. CDR3 amino acids: CASSPTGTSNHEQYF. CDR3 bases: TGCGCCAGCAGCCCCACCGGGACTAGCAACCACGAGCAGTACTTC.

Remarks on this clone: An end of the junction does not agree with germline; a read error may underlie this. This chain links TRBV6-5 with TRBJ2-6; D is possibly TRBD1 or TRBD2 (5 bases each). The CDR3 runs to 15 residues. Germline V lookup: CDR1 MNHEY, CDR2 SVGAGI. The CDR3 region is CASTYGARGANVLTF. As DNA, the CDR3 is TGTGCCAGCACTTACGGGGCCCGGGGGGCCAACGTCCTGACTTTC.

The chain's CDR3 is CASSFVSGTATYEQYF. CDR3 sequence (DNA): TGTGCCAGCAGTTTCGTCTCCGGGACAGCAACCTACGAGCAGTACTTC. V gene TRBV7-2 combines with J gene TRBJ2-7; 7 bases are shared with TRBD1. This CDR3 is 16 amino acids long. Unmatched junction bases numbered 13, after V lost 6 bases and J lost 2 bases. Germline V gene lookup returns CDR1 SGHTA and CDR2 FQGNSA.

This chain connects TRBV12-5 to TRBJ2-3; 11 bases line up with TRBD2. Per germline, CDR1 LGHNT and CDR2 FRNRAP. The CDR3 loop spans 17 amino acids. With 2 bases clipped from V and 4 bases from J, the junction kept 8 bases outside the gene matches. The CDR3 protein is CASGLYPTSGGADTQYF. In DNA, the CDR3 is TGTGCTAGTGGTTTGTATCCCACTAGCGGGGGAGCAGATACGCAGTATTTT.

The rearrangement uses TRBV28 and TRBJ2-1, with TRBD2 as a possible D gene (6 bases). Deletions cut 2 bases from V and 12 bases from J, with 8 bases between. Germline loops: CDR1 MDHEN, CDR2 SYDVKM. This CDR3 region has 11 residues. The CDR3 DNA reads as TGTGCCAGCAGTTTAGTCGGGAGGCAGTTCTTC. Translated: CASSLVGRQFF.

This clone was seen only a few times. V gene TRBV6-1 combines with J gene TRBJ2-7, with D unresolved. Deletions cut 2 bases from V and 0 bases from J, with 14 bases between. CDR3 length: 16 residues. In germline, CDR1 is MNHNS, CDR2 SASEGT. The CDR3 bases are TGTGCCAGCAGTGAAAGGTCGTGGTACAGCTCCTACGAGCAGTACTTC. Residues: CASSERSWYSSYEQYF.

V is TRBV6-5 and J is TRBJ1-5; TRBD1 is a possible D gene (5 bases). Trimming took off 7 bases at V and 3 bases at J, with 16 bases between the two ends. This CDR3 has 15 amino acids. Germline loops: CDR1 MNHEY, CDR2 SVGAGI. CDR3: CASTAGQVLNQPQHF. CDR3 nucleotide sequence: TGTGCCAGCACCGCAGGGCAGGTTCTCAATCAGCCCCAGCATTTT.

This clone appeared a single time. The chain has TRBV19 and TRBJ1-1, with D hard to call. This CDR3 spans 14 amino acids. Trimming cost V 7 bases and J 7 bases, with 19 bases left between them. CDR1 is LNHDA, CDR2 SQIVND, per germline (reference sequence). The CDR3 spells CASKKGWESSEAFF. In DNA, the CDR3 is TGTGCCAGTAAAAAGGGATGGGAGTCGAGTGAAGCTTTCTTT.

The rearrangement links TRBV4-2 to TRBJ2-7; D uncertain. V lost 1 base and J 0 bases, leaving 13 bases between the germline ends. This CDR3 contains 16 residues. CDR1 and CDR2 from the germline V gene are LGHNA and YNFKEQ. As DNA, the CDR3 is TGTGCCAGCAGCCAAGTCGGGTCAGCCAGCTCCTACGAGCAGTACTTC. It codes for CASSQVGSASSYEQYF.

This chain links TRBV9 with TRBJ1-1; 8 nucleotides line up with TRBD1. The CDR3 loop spans 15 amino acids. With V trimmed by 0 bases and J by 2 bases, 3 bases remained unmatched. Per germline, CDR1 SGDLS and CDR2 YYNGEE. The CDR3 nucleotides read TGTGCCAGCAGCGTAGGGACAGGGAGCAACACTGAAGCTTTCTTT. Protein sequence: CASSVGTGSNTEAFF.

The table lists this clone with a few counts. The rearrangement joins TRBV30 to TRBJ2-3, with TRBD1 identical over 7 bases. Germline CDR1 reads GTSNPN; CDR2 reads SVGIG (reference sequence). V gave up 5 bases and J gave up 2 bases; unmatched junction bases: 7. The CDR3 has 14 amino acids. CDR3 loop: CAWAKGQFTDTQYF. The CDR3 DNA is TGTGCCTGGGCCAAGGGACAGTTCACAGATACGCAGTATTTT.